This TCR beta chain was documented in a study of blood T cell repertoires in COVID-19. Data came from immunoSEQ multiplex PCR; TCRdb stores just in-frame clones and leaves some out. Altogether about 400,000 clones are present, about 90% being singletons, with the ten largest covering 1.5% to 2%. The TCR originated in a woman aged 25 to 45 who had recovered from COVID-19. Sequenced sample: PBMCs or T cells enriched from blood (not recorded which).

CDR3 region: CASSLEQAGRVNTEAFF. The CDR3 DNA is TGTGCCAGCAGCTTAGAGCAGGCAGGGAGGGTGAACACTGAAGCTTTCTTT. This chain joins TRBV7-8 and TRBJ1-1, with a weak D call TRBD1 (5 bases). Germline CDR1 reads SGHVS; CDR2 reads FQNEAQ. The V end lost 1 base, the J end lost 0 bases, and 15 bases lay between the germline ends. The CDR3 spans 17 residues.